One TCR beta chain is described in this entry. The data derive from a study of PD-1 blockade in classical Hodgkin lymphoma. Only in-frame clones appear in the TCRdb table, and some are missing; sequencing was by immunoSEQ multiplex PCR. The sample has about 97,000 clones; 65% to 85% are singletons. Between the trimmed V and J ends, which lost 1 base and 2 bases, there was a span of 21 bases. This CDR3 has 18 residues. Germline V gene sequence: CDR1 LNHDA, CDR2 SQIVND (reference sequence). Each and every patient relapsed after autologous stem cell transplantation, and patients got differing brentuximab vedotin exposure.

This chain joins TRBV19 and TRBJ2-7; D possibly corresponds to TRBD2 (6 bases). The sample here was peripheral blood mononuclear cells (PBMCs), taken at baseline. The clonotype was recovered from a human donor with classical Hodgkin lymphoma. The CDR3 DNA sequence: TGTGCCAGTAGTATAGTTGGAGGGAGCGGTTCTGTGACCTACGAGCAGTACTTC. Its protein product is CASSIVGGSGSVTYEQYF.